This TCR beta chain comes out of a study of blood T cell repertoires in COVID-19. Only in-frame clones appear in the TCRdb table, and some are missing; sequencing was by immunoSEQ multiplex PCR. The profile covers 300,000 to 400,000 clones, with less than 85% appearing a single time and around 2% taken by the ten largest. The germline V gene has CDR1 SGHTA and CDR2 FQGNSA. V lost 5 bases, J lost 4 bases, and 11 bases stayed unmatched. The CDR3 loop spans 16 amino acids. This TCR was recovered from a woman under 40 who had been exposed to COVID-19. The sequencing sample was made of PBMCs or T cells enriched from blood (not recorded which). This chain joins TRBV7-2 and TRBJ2-3; 8 bases match TRBD1. The CDR3 here is CASSPSDRVMADTQYF. CDR3 sequence (DNA): TGTGCCAGCAGCCCATCGGACAGGGTGATGGCAGATACGCAGTATTTT. The full variable domain, rest sourced from reference TRBV7-2 and TRBJ2-3, is GAGVSQSPSNKVTEKGKDVELRCDPISGHTALYWYRQSLGQGLEFLIYFQGNSAPDKSGLPSDRFSAERTGGSVSTLTIQRTQQEDSAVYLCASSPSDRVMADTQYFGPGTRLTVL.